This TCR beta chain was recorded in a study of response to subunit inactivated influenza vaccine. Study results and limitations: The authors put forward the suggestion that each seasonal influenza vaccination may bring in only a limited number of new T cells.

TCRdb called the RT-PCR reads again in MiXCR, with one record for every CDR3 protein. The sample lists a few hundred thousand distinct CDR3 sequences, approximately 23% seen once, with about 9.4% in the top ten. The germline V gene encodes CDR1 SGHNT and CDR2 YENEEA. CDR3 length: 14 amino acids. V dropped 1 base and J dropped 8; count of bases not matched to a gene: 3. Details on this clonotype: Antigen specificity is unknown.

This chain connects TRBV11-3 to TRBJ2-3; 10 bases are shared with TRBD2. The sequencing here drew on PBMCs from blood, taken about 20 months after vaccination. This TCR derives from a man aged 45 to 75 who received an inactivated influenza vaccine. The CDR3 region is CASSLGVAGGTQYF. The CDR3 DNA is TGTGCCAGCAGCTTAGGAGTAGCGGGGGGTACGCAGTATTTT.